Following are 20 T cell receptor beta chains from one sample sequenced in a study of blood T cells in healthy people across ages (dated by TCRdb to between 2015 and 2016). Library generation was performed with 5' RACE. The sequencer listed for this sample is Illumina HiSeq 2500. The second PCR ran for about 7 to 11 cycles and used a J-beta primer mix along with a sample-barcoded 5' primer. In-frame beta chains were kept once TCRdb had trimmed the public reads at Q25 with fastp and called clones with MiXCR. Duplicate CDR3 protein sequences are folded into a single record with the most common DNA and genes. The table for this sample lists 850,000 to 1,100,000 distinct CDR3 sequences; more than 30% of them were counted only once. The top ten hold less than 15% of the sample. The specimen was blood. The receptor source for this set is a man between 18 and 35 years old in good health.

V is TRBV7-2 and J is TRBJ1-6; 7 bases fit TRBD1. V lost 3 bases and J lost 8; bases outside the gene matches: 4. Germline-derived CDR1 and CDR2 are SGHTA and FQGNSA. The length of the CDR3 is 14 residues. DNA for the CDR3: TGTGCCAGCAGCTTTACAGGGGAAGATTCACCCCTCCACTTT. It encodes CASSFTGEDSPLHF. The complete variable domain, with remaining parts taken from reference TRBV7-2 and TRBJ1-6, reads GAGVSQSPSNKVTEKGKDVELRCDPISGHTALYWYRQSLGQGLEFLIYFQGNSAPDKSGLPSDRFSAERTGGSVSTLTIQRTQQEDSAVYLCASSFTGEDSPLHFGNGTRLTVT.

This sequence joins TRBV7-9 and TRBJ1-5; perhaps TRBD1 as D (5 bases). Germline V CDR1 and CDR2: SEHNR, FQNEAQ (reference sequence). Trimming shortened V by 8 bases and J by 6 bases, and 14 bases separated the two germline ends. This CDR3 has 13 residues. The CDR3: CASGRGTFQPQHF. Here the CDR3 DNA reads TGTGCCAGCGGCCGGGGGACCTTTCAGCCCCAGCATTTT.

The chain combines TRBV4-3 with TRBJ1-6; D remains unclear. With 0 bases removed from V and 0 bases from J, the gap between germline ends came to 9 bases. The germline V gene encodes CDR1 LGHNA and CDR2 YSLEER. The CDR3 is 17 residues long. The CDR3 sequence is CASSQDGRLSYNSPLHF. The CDR3 DNA follows: TGCGCCAGCAGCCAAGATGGCAGACTCTCCTATAATTCACCCCTCCACTTT.

The J gene is TRBJ1-5, the V gene TRBV15, with unresolved D. Germline-derived CDR1 and CDR2 are LNHNV and YYDKDF (reference sequence). The germline V and J ends were trimmed by 0 bases and 0 bases, with 3 bases remaining between them. The CDR3 extends over 14 amino acids. The CDR3 here is CATSRDHSNQPQHF. The CDR3 DNA reads as TGTGCCACCAGCAGAGACCATAGCAATCAGCCCCAGCATTTT.

This clonotype was counted a few times. The chain recombines TRBV5-1 with TRBJ1-6, with D possibly matching TRBD1 (6 bases). Trimming cost V 4 bases and J 5 bases, with 16 bases left between them. CDR1 SGHRS and CDR2 YFSETQ come from the germline V gene. The length of the CDR3 is 16 residues. The CDR3 reads CASSPFGGPDNSPLHF. The CDR3 bases are TGCGCCAGCAGCCCGTTCGGGGGGCCGGATAATTCACCCCTCCACTTT.

This clonotype was observed many times. This chain connects TRBV12-3 or TRBV12-4 to TRBJ2-1, with D hard to call. V lost 5 bases and J 4 bases, leaving 15 bases between the germline ends. CDR3 length: 15 amino acids. The CDR3 region has the DNA TGTGCCAGCAGTATTCCCCCCTTGGGGTACAATGAGCAGTTCTTC. This encodes CASSIPPLGYNEQFF.

The chain is built from TRBV18 and TRBJ1-2, with D hard to call. Germline assignment: CDR1 KGHSH and CDR2 LQKENI. CDR3 length equals 14 residues. Trimming took 3 bases from V and 1 from J, leaving 9 bases between them. CDR3 nucleotides: TGTGCCAGCTCACCCGAAAGGGATAACTATGGCTACACCTTC. Encoded protein: CASSPERDNYGYTF.

The rearrangement uses TRBV6-2 or TRBV6-3 and TRBJ2-1; D might be TRBD1 (6 bases). Per germline, CDR1 MNHEY and CDR2 SVGEGT. CDR3 length: 13 residues. Trimming took off 5 bases at V and 10 bases at J, with 15 bases between the two ends. In nucleotides, the CDR3 is TGTGCCAGCAGTGCTCGACAGGCCCAGGAGCAGTTCTTC. Amino acid sequence: CASSARQAQEQFF.

This clonotype was detected a few times. V usage is TRBV21-1 and J usage is TRBJ2-1; the table's D call, TRBD1, has no DNA check behind it. TRBV21-1 is listed as a pseudogene. The CDR3 contains 13 residues. The DNA of the CDR3 is TGTGCCAGCAAACAGGGCCGGAACAATGAGCAGTTCTTC. Translated: CASKQGRNNEQFF.

The chain is built from TRBV19 and TRBJ2-1; D gene ambiguous. This CDR3 is 12 amino acids long. Between the trimmed V and J ends, which lost 5 bases and 11 bases, there was a span of 13 bases. Germline lookup yields CDR1 LNHDA and CDR2 SQIVND (reference sequence). CDR3 sequence (DNA): TGTGCCAGTAGTCCTCAGACTGACCAGCAGTTCTTC. Its translation: CASSPQTDQQFF.

This clonotype was counted only a few times. V usage is TRBV27 and J usage is TRBJ2-7; 14 nucleotides match TRBD2. CDR3 length equals 16 residues. V dropped 4 bases and J dropped 5; count of bases not matched to a gene: 7. Looked up from germline, CDR1 is MNHEY and CDR2 is SMNVEV (reference sequence). CDR3 amino acids: CASSYAGTSGGDEQYF. CDR3 nucleotides: TGTGCCAGCAGTTACGCCGGGACTAGCGGGGGCGACGAGCAGTACTTC.

This clonotype has a handful of counts. The DNA for the CDR3 is TGTGCCAGCAGTTATGGGTTCTGGGATGGCTACACCTTC. Amino acid sequence: CASSYGFWDGYTF. The genes are TRBV27 and TRBJ1-2; D unresolved. Per the germline V gene, CDR1 is MNHEY and CDR2 is SMNVEV (reference sequence). The germline V and J ends were trimmed by 4 bases and 6 bases, with 12 bases remaining between them. The CDR3 length is 13 residues.

This rearrangement joins TRBV7-9 to TRBJ1-5; TRBD1 matches at 9 bases. Germline assignment: CDR1 SEHNR and CDR2 FQNEAQ (reference sequence). Losses at the gene ends were 1 base for V and 6 bases for J; bases not matched to a gene: 13. The CDR3 consists of 18 residues. The CDR3 nucleotides are TGTGCCAGCAGCTTAGTAGGGACAGGGCGGGAAGTGGGTCAGCCCCAGCATTTT. This encodes CASSLVGTGREVGQPQHF.

J is TRBJ2-1 and V is TRBV20-1; 9 nucleotides line up with TRBD2. Trimming cost V 0 bases and J 2 bases; bases outside gene matches: 5. The CDR3 loop spans 16 amino acids. Per the germline V gene, CDR1 is DFQATT and CDR2 is SNEGSKA (reference sequence). CDR3 region: CSARDHSGGAYNEQFF. CDR3 bases: TGCAGTGCTAGAGACCATAGCGGGGGCGCCTACAATGAGCAGTTCTTC.

This clonotype was seen only a few times. The chain is built from TRBV7-9 and TRBJ1-4; TRBD1 matches at 7 bases. V lost 2 bases and J lost 8; bases outside the gene matches: 8. The germline CDR1 and CDR2 sequences are SEHNR and FQNEAQ (reference sequence). This CDR3 has 15 amino acids. CDR3 residues: CASSLRGQPGEKLFF. CDR3 sequence (DNA): TGTGCCAGCAGCTTAAGGGGACAGCCGGGGGAAAAACTGTTTTTT.

The table lists this clonotype with a count of one. The chain employs TRBV4-3 and TRBJ1-6; no definite D call. CDR1 LGHNA and CDR2 YSLEER come from the germline V gene. This CDR3 is built from 15 residues. Trimming removed 1 base at V and 7 bases at J, with 11 bases between. This chain's CDR3 is CASSQVSLRNSPLHF. CDR3 nucleotides: TGCGCCAGCAGCCAAGTAAGTTTAAGGAATTCACCCCTCCACTTT.

About this clonotype itself: A much larger clone is a single base away; this may be a read error. The rearrangement joins TRBV29-1 to TRBJ2-5, with D maybe TRBD1 (5 bases). The end of the DNA aligns better with TRBJ2-7, so the J call may be wrong. This CDR3 has 13 amino acids. CDR1 is SQVTM, CDR2 ANQGSEA, per germline. The CDR3 spells CSVGWTRGSEQYF. The CDR3 DNA follows: TGCAGCGTGGGATGGACAAGGGGCTCCGAGCAGTACTTC.

This chain links TRBV6-5 with TRBJ1-2; 10 bases align to TRBD1. This CDR3 has 15 residues. The germline V gene encodes CDR1 MNHEY and CDR2 SVGAGI. Trimming took 4 bases from V and 4 from J; bases not matched to a gene: 6. The CDR3 is CASSFPGQGIYGYTF. The CDR3 DNA reads TGTGCCAGCAGTTTCCCGGGACAGGGGATCTATGGCTACACCTTC.

V and J are TRBV6-5 and TRBJ2-3; possible D gene TRBD2, 5 bases. CDR1 is MNHEY and CDR2 is SVGAGI in the germline V gene. V was clipped by 1 base and J by 4 bases, with 15 bases between them. The CDR3 has 16 amino acids. The CDR3 sequence is CASSYFPGIGPDTQYF. The CDR3 DNA follows: TGTGCCAGCAGTTACTTTCCGGGAATTGGCCCAGATACGCAGTATTTT.

This clonotype has a handful of counts. The V call is TRBV7-3, the J call TRBJ1-2; D perhaps matches TRBD1 (5 bases). V shed 3 bases and J shed 4 bases, with 15 bases lying between them. The CDR3 covers 15 residues. Germline assignment: CDR1 SGHTA and CDR2 FQGTGA. This CDR3 is CASSFDSHLTYGYTF. CDR3 coding DNA: TGTGCCAGCAGCTTTGACAGCCACCTTACCTATGGCTACACCTTC.